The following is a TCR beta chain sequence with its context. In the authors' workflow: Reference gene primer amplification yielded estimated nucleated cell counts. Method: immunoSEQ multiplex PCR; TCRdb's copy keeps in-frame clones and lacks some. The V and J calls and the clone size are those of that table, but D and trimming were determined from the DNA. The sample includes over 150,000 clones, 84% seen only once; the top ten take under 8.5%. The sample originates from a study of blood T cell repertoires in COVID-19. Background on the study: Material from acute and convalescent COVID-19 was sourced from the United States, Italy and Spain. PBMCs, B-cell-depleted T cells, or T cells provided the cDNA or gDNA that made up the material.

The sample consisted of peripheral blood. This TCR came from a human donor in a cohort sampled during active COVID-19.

The CDR3 is CASSWDRVTYGYTF. In DNA, the CDR3 is TGTGCCAGCAGTTGGGACAGGGTTACCTATGGCTACACCTTC. This chain links TRBV11-2 with TRBJ1-2; 9 bases agree with TRBD1. CDR1 is SGHAT and CDR2 is FQNNGV in the germline V gene. The CDR3 sequence is 14 residues long. V lost 6 bases and J lost 4; bases outside the gene matches: 6. The variable domain in full, completed from reference TRBV11-2 and TRBJ1-2, reads EAGVAQSPRYKIIEKRQSVAFWCNPISGHATLYWYQQILGQGPKLLIQFQNNGVVDDSQLPKDRFSAERLKGVDSTLKIQPAKLEDSAVYLCASSWDRVTYGYTFGSGTRLTVV.